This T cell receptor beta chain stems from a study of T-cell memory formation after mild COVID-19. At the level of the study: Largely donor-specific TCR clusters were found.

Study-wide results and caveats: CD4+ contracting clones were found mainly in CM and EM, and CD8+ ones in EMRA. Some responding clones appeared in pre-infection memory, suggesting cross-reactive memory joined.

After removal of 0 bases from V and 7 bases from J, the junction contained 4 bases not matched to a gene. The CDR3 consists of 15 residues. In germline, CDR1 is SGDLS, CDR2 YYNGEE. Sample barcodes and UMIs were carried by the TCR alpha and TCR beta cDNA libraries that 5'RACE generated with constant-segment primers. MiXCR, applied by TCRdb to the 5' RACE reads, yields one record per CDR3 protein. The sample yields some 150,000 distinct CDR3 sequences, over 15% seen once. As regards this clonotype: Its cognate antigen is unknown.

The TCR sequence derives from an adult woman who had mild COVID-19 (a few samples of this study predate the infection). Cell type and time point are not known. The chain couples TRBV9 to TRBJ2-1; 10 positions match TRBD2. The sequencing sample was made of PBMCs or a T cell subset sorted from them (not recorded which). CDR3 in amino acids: CASSVGLAGANEQFF. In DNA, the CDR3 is TGTGCCAGCAGCGTAGGCCTAGCGGGGGCAAATGAGCAGTTCTTC.